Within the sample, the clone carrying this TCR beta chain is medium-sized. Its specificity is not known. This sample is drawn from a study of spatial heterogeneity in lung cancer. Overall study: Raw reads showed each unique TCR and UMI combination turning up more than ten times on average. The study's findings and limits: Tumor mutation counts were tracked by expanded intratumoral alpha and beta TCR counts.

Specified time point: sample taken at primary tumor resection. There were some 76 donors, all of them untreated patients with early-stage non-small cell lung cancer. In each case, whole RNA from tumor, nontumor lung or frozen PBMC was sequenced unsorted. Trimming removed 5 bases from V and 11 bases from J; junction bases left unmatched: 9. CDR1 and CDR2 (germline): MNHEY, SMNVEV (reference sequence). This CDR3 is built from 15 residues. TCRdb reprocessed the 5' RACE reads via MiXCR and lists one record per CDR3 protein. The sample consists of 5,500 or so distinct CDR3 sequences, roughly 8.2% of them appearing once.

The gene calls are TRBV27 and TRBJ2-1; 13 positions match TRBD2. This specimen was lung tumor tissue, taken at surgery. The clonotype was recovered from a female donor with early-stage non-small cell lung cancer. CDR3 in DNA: TGTGCCAGCAGTCCGGGGACTAGCGGGATCCGCCAGCAGTTCTTC. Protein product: CASSPGTSGIRQQFF.